These 23 T cell receptor beta chains came from one sample sequenced in a study of T cell clones after liver transplantation. The protocol was immunoSEQ multiplex PCR, while the TCRdb copy is restricted to in-frame clones and leaves out a portion. The sample has some 60,000 clones, about 64% seen once. The starting material was CD4+ T cells from blood, obtained before liver transplant. The source of these receptors is a human donor who received a liver transplant.

The chain carries TRBV9 and TRBJ1-6, with a weak D call TRBD1 (5 bases). This CDR3 is 14 amino acids long. Per germline, CDR1 SGDLS and CDR2 YYNGEE. Trimming stripped 0 bases from V and 6 bases from J, with 7 bases between. CDR3 region: CASSVAGINSPLHF. In DNA form, the CDR3 reads TGTGCCAGCAGCGTAGCAGGGATTAATTCACCCCTCCACTTT.

V is TRBV27 and J is TRBJ1-6; D is possibly TRBD1 (6 bases). Per germline, CDR1 MNHEY and CDR2 SMNVEV (reference sequence). Trimming shortened V by 4 bases and J by 4 bases, and 14 bases separated the two germline ends. The CDR3 covers 16 residues. The CDR3 here is CASSWQGSLYNSPLHF. The CDR3 DNA sequence: TGTGCCAGCAGTTGGCAGGGGTCCCTATATAATTCACCCCTCCACTTT.

This chain links TRBV2 with TRBJ1-1, with D possibly being TRBD1 (5 bases). CDR3 length equals 13 residues. Germline CDR1 SNHLY, CDR2 FYNNEI. V dropped 6 bases and J dropped 0 bases, with 8 bases sitting between them. CDR3 in DNA: TGTGCCAGCAGGCGGGGGATGAACACTGAAGCTTTCTTT. Protein product: CASRRGMNTEAFF.

The chain carries TRBV5-1 and TRBJ1-1, with 8 bases aligning to TRBD1. Trimming took 4 bases from V and 4 from J; bases not matched to a gene: 9. The CDR3 totals 15 residues. The germline CDR1 and CDR2 sequences are SGHRS and YFSETQ. The CDR3 region has the DNA TGCGCCAGCAGCGGGCGGACAGGGTTGAGCACTGAAGCTTTCTTT. Its translation is CASSGRTGLSTEAFF.

There are a few counts of this clone. The chain carries TRBV27 and TRBJ2-7; 7 bases fit TRBD2. The germline V gene encodes CDR1 MNHEY and CDR2 SMNVEV (reference sequence). The CDR3 consists of 12 residues. Trimming removed 11 bases from V and 1 base from J; junction bases left unmatched: 5. CDR3 residues: CAGRGVSYEQYF. CDR3 sequence (DNA): TGTGCCGGACGGGGGGTGTCCTACGAGCAGTACTTC.

The V gene is TRBV6-5, the J gene TRBJ1-1; D is perhaps TRBD1 (6 bases). This CDR3 has 13 amino acids. The germline V and J ends were trimmed by 5 bases and 4 bases, with 11 bases remaining between them. Germline CDR1 reads MNHEY; CDR2 reads SVGAGI. CDR3 sequence reads: CASSQGFVTEAFF. In DNA form, the CDR3 reads TGTGCCAGCAGTCAGGGGTTCGTCACTGAAGCTTTCTTT.

The chain couples TRBV5-1 to TRBJ2-3; 7 positions match TRBD1. The V gene end was trimmed by 3 bases and the J gene end by 1 base; junction bases not matched to a gene: 11. This CDR3 has 17 amino acids. Per the germline V gene, CDR1 is SGHRS and CDR2 is YFSETQ. The DNA of the CDR3 is TGCGCCAGCAGCTCTTCGTGGGGGACAGTAGGCACAGATACGCAGTATTTT. Residues: CASSSSWGTVGTDTQYF.

The chain recombines TRBV7-9 with TRBJ2-6; possibly TRBD1 for D (5 bases). V gave up 3 bases and J gave up 15 bases, with 9 bases separating them. This CDR3 is 11 amino acids long. The germline CDR1 and CDR2 sequences are SEHNR and FQNEAQ (reference sequence). The CDR3 protein is CASSFEQDLTF. CDR3 in DNA: TGTGCCAGCAGCTTTGAACAGGACCTGACTTTC.

The chain uses TRBV5-4 and TRBJ2-7; 10 bases map to TRBD1. CDR3 size: 13 residues. The junction had 4 bases not matched to a gene; V was cut back by 3 bases and J by 7 bases. CDR1 and CDR2 (germline): SGHNT, YYREEE (reference sequence). The CDR3 DNA follows: TGTGCCAGCAGCTCCGACAGGGGGCAAGAGCAGTACTTC. It is translated as CASSSDRGQEQYF.

With regard to this clone: Its ends do not fully match the called genes, so a read error is possible. This rearrangement joins TRBV5-1 to TRBJ2-7; 8 bases align to TRBD2. The germline gives CDR1 SGHRS, CDR2 YFSETQ. The CDR3 has 14 residues. The DNA of the CDR3 is TGCGCCAGCAGCTTCGGGATGAGCGGGGGCCCAGAAATGTTC. Amino acid sequence: CASSFGMSGGPEMF.

For the CDR3, the DNA is TGTGCCAGCAGTGTGGGGCAGCGTCTCTATGGCTACACCTTC. Translated, it gives CASSVGQRLYGYTF. The genes are TRBV2 and TRBJ1-2; possibly TRBD1 for D (5 bases). Looked up from germline, CDR1 is SNHLY and CDR2 is FYNNEI. The CDR3 totals 14 residues. V lost 4 bases to trimming and J lost 4 bases, with 13 bases between them.

The rearrangement joins TRBV9 to TRBJ1-4, with TRBD1 identical over 8 bases. After removal of 4 bases from V and 2 bases from J, the junction contained 7 bases not matched to a gene. The germline V gene encodes CDR1 SGDLS and CDR2 YYNGEE. The CDR3 runs 16 residues. CDR3 residues: CASSLDRGSTNEKLFF. CDR3 in DNA: TGTGCCAGCAGCTTAGACAGGGGTAGTACTAATGAAAAACTGTTTTTT. Complete variable domain (other parts from reference TRBV9 and TRBJ1-4): DSGVTQTPKHLITATGQRVTLRCSPRSGDLSVYWYQQSLDQGLQFLIQYYNGEERAKGNILERFSAQQFPDLHSELNLSSLELGDSALYFCASSLDRGSTNEKLFFGSGTQLSVL.

This clone has a handful of counts. The rearrangement uses TRBV5-6 and TRBJ1-6, with 8 bases aligning to TRBD1. The CDR3 sequence is 15 residues long. Germline CDR1 is SGHDT and CDR2 is YYEEEE. Unmatched junction bases numbered 4, after V lost 4 bases and J lost 4 bases. The CDR3 loop is CASSGNRGYNSPLHF. The CDR3 region has the DNA TGTGCCAGCAGCGGAAACAGGGGGTATAATTCACCCCTCCACTTT.

This chain connects TRBV7-2 to TRBJ1-5; 8 nucleotides align to TRBD1. Trimming removed 2 bases from V and 9 bases from J; junction bases left unmatched: 6. Germline V gene data show CDR1 as SGHTA and CDR2 as FQGNSA. The CDR3 totals 14 residues. As DNA, the CDR3 is TGTGCCAGCAGCTTACAGGGGGCCGGAGGGCCCCAGCATTTT. Its protein is CASSLQGAGGPQHF.

The chain carries TRBV4-1 and TRBJ2-5, with TRBD1 matching 11 bases. The CDR3 has 17 residues. From germline, CDR1 is MGHRA and CDR2 YSYEKL. Unmatched junction bases numbered 8, after V lost 2 bases and J lost 3 bases. The CDR3 sequence is CASSQPPPGQGEETQYF. In DNA form, the CDR3 reads TGCGCCAGCAGCCAACCCCCCCCGGGACAGGGGGAAGAGACCCAGTACTTC.

This clone turned up a few times. The rearrangement joins TRBV27 to TRBJ1-1; 7 bases fit TRBD1. With 5 bases clipped from V and 4 bases from J, the junction kept 4 bases outside the gene matches. CDR3 length: 13 residues. CDR1 is MNHEY, CDR2 SMNVEV, per germline (reference sequence). CDR3 DNA: TGTGCCAGCAGTCTCCGGGACAGCACTGAAGCTTTCTTT. This translates into CASSLRDSTEAFF.

The count of this clone is one. The chain has TRBV5-6 and TRBJ1-5; perhaps TRBD1 as D (5 bases). The CDR3 totals 13 residues. V was clipped by 5 bases and J by 7 bases, with 13 bases between them. Per germline, CDR1 SGHDT and CDR2 YYEEEE. This CDR3 reads CASSMDTEQPQHF. The DNA for the CDR3 is TGTGCCAGCAGTATGGACACCGAGCAGCCCCAGCATTTT.

V gene TRBV2 combines with J gene TRBJ1-2, with D maybe TRBD1 (5 bases). The ends were cut back, 3 bases at V and 7 bases at J, with 12 bases in the middle. The length of the CDR3 is 13 residues. Germline V gives CDR1 SNHLY, CDR2 FYNNEI. For the CDR3, the DNA is TGTGCCAGCAGTGATCAGGGCTCGGGTGGCTACACCTTC. Translation: CASSDQGSGGYTF.

This clone was counted only a few times. CDR3 residues: CASSQLAGDFTGELFF. In DNA form, the CDR3 reads TGTGCCAGCAGCCAACTAGCGGGGGACTTCACCGGGGAGCTGTTTTTT. This chain links TRBV7-9 with TRBJ2-2; 11 bases fit TRBD2. CDR1 and CDR2 (germline): SEHNR, FQNEAQ (reference sequence). The length of the CDR3 is 16 residues. The J segment lost 4 bases and the V segment lost 5 bases, leaving 6 bases of the junction unmatched.

DNA of the CDR3: TGTGCCAGCTCACCACCGAGAGAAAGGGGTTTCACTGAAGCTTTCTTT. Protein sequence: CASSPPRERGFTEAFF. The rearrangement links TRBV18 to TRBJ1-1, with a possible D match to TRBD1 (5 bases). The germline gives CDR1 KGHSH, CDR2 LQKENI. This CDR3 comprises 16 residues. V was shortened by 0 bases and J by 4 bases, with 15 bases between the two germline ends.

This chain joins TRBV5-1 and TRBJ2-5, with a possible D match to TRBD1 (6 bases). Trimming left V 0 bases short and J 5 bases short, with 8 bases between. Germline V gives CDR1 SGHRS, CDR2 YFSETQ. This CDR3 is built from 13 residues. The CDR3 region is CASSLGGGETQYF. CDR3 sequence (DNA): TGCGCCAGCAGCTTGGGTGGGGGCGAGACCCAGTACTTC.

The chain has TRBV5-1 and TRBJ1-6; 7 bases line up with TRBD1. After removal of 3 bases from V and 8 bases from J, the junction contained 11 bases not matched to a gene. CDR1 SGHRS and CDR2 YFSETQ come from the germline V gene. The CDR3 length is 16 residues. The CDR3 region is CASSSGGGADHSPLHF. The CDR3 DNA is TGCGCCAGCAGCTCGGGAGGGGGCGCAGATCATTCACCCCTCCACTTT.

The chain uses TRBV6-1 and TRBJ1-4; 9 bases fit TRBD1. Looked up from germline, CDR1 is MNHNS and CDR2 is SASEGT. The CDR3 loop spans 13 amino acids. V gave up 6 bases and J gave up 10 bases; unmatched junction bases: 6. The CDR3 DNA sequence: TGTGCCAGCAGAAAGGGACAGGGATTAAAACTGTTTTTT. This encodes CASRKGQGLKLFF.